These 7 T cell receptor beta chains share one sample of origin, sequenced in a study of T cell changes during pregnancy in multiple sclerosis (dated by TCRdb to about 2019). To prepare the library, the immunoSEQ multiplex PCR assay was applied. In its TCRdb copy, this immuneACCESS table keeps in-frame sequences only and misses some clones. Where compared with another copy, unresolved V genes explain less than half of these, and the others have no known cause. The sample table lists 85,000 to 90,000 clones, approximately 90% of them with a count of one. The ten biggest clones cover more than 1.5% of the sample. Sequenced here: peripheral blood, sampled in the first trimester of pregnancy. The receptors were sampled from a female donor in good health, enrolled as a control in a pregnancy study.

The CDR3 bases are TGTGCCAGTAGTCTCAACAGGGGCCACACAGATACGCAGTATTTT. Its protein product is CASSLNRGHTDTQYF. V is TRBV19 and J is TRBJ2-3; 7 positions agree with TRBD1. This CDR3 is built from 15 residues. The junction had 7 bases not matched to a gene; V was cut back by 5 bases and J by 2 bases. Per germline, CDR1 LNHDA and CDR2 SQIVND (reference sequence). Variable domain in full (rest from reference TRBV19 and TRBJ2-3): DGGITQSPKYLFRKEGQNVTLSCEQNLNHDAMYWYRQDPGQGLRLIYYSQIVNDFQKGDIAEGYSVSREKKESFPLTVTSAQKNPTAFYLCASSLNRGHTDTQYFGPGTRLTVL.

The V and J genes are TRBV6-1 and TRBJ2-1, with D perhaps matching TRBD2 (5 bases). Trimming pared 3 bases from V and 8 bases from J, leaving 14 bases between. Looked up from germline, CDR1 is MNHNS and CDR2 is SASEGT. The CDR3 has 14 amino acids. The CDR3 DNA follows: TGTGCCAGCAGTGATGCGGGCCGGGCGGATGAGCAGTTCTTC. Translation: CASSDAGRADEQFF.

V gene TRBV28 combines with J gene TRBJ2-7; no definite D call. CDR3 length equals 12 residues. Germline lookup yields CDR1 MDHEN and CDR2 SYDVKM. V gave up 8 bases and J gave up 5 bases, with 13 bases separating them. The CDR3 nucleotides are TGTGCCAGCTCAACGGTGCCCCACGAGCAGTACTTC. This translates into CASSTVPHEQYF.

The chain employs TRBV2 and TRBJ2-3; unclear D gene. This CDR3 has 12 residues. Per germline, CDR1 SNHLY and CDR2 FYNNEI. V shed 5 bases and J shed 4 bases, with 7 bases lying between them. In DNA, the CDR3 is TGTGCCAGCAGTCAGACTTCAGATACGCAGTATTTT. Amino acid sequence: CASSQTSDTQYF.

This clone has just one count. CDR3: CASSLGHTDNEQFF. As DNA, the CDR3 is TGCGCCAGCAGCTTGGGCCATACAGACAATGAGCAGTTCTTC. This chain uses TRBV5-1 with TRBJ2-1; D is unresolved. The CDR3 length is 14 residues. V was cut by 0 bases and J by 5 bases, with 9 bases left in between. Germline V gene sequence: CDR1 SGHRS, CDR2 YFSETQ.

This clone was picked up one time. V and J are TRBV11-2 and TRBJ2-5, with 7 bases that match TRBD2. The germline V gene has CDR1 SGHAT and CDR2 FQNNGV. V shed 3 bases and J 1 base; nucleotides not matched to a gene: 8. This CDR3 has 16 amino acids. The CDR3 spells CASSLSLSGGQETQYF. The CDR3 DNA follows: TGTGCCAGCAGCTTGTCTTTGTCGGGGGGCCAAGAGACCCAGTACTTC.

Comments on this clone: Other DNA variants within this sample encode the same CDR3. J is TRBJ2-1 and V is TRBV27; D is perhaps TRBD1 (5 bases). V lost 2 bases, J lost 0 bases, and 8 bases lay in between. Germline CDR1 is MNHEY and CDR2 is SMNVEV (reference sequence). The CDR3 runs to 15 residues. The CDR3 region has the DNA TGTGCCAGCAGTTTAGACAGCTTCTCCTACAATGAGCAGTTCTTC. Protein sequence: CASSLDSFSYNEQFF.